Sequencing of this TCR beta chain was carried out in a study of OX40 agonist ivuxolimab in advanced cancers. Study summary: In this trial design, patients received ivuxolimab intravenously at 0.01 to 10 mg/kg every 2 weeks.

Whole-study findings and limits: There were, on average, more expanded clones in CD8+ T cells than in CD4+.

Concerning this clone itself: Its specificity is not known.

Produced via immunoSEQ multiplex PCR; TCRdb's table is partial and in-frame only. Of approximately 74,000 clones detected, approximately 85% appear once; the ten largest clones hold 2% to 2.5%. The CDR3 extends over 14 amino acids. Sequenced material: CD4+ or CD8+ T cells sorted from blood, taken in a trial of the OX40 agonist ivuxolimab. This clonotype was obtained from an adult with an advanced solid tumor such as melanoma, head and neck, liver or kidney cancer. The V call is TRBV12-1, the J call TRBJ2-7; the table's TRBD2 call for D was not verified on the DNA. TRBV12-1 constitutes a pseudogene. CDR3 in DNA: TGTGCCAGCAGCCCCCCGAGGTGGGCGGGGGAGCAGTACTTC. This encodes CASSPPRWAGEQYF.